This is a list of T cell receptor beta chains from one sample in a study of blood T cell repertoires in COVID-19. Only in-frame clones appear in the TCRdb table, and some are missing; sequencing was by immunoSEQ multiplex PCR. The sample includes over 200,000 clones, about 90% of them seen just once. The specimen was peripheral blood. These receptors were collected from a young man with COVID-19, enrolled during active disease. CDR3s include the opening cysteine and the closing phenylalanine or tryptophan. The D gene is left open where the match is weak. Where a row states a size, it is once, few, many or the class of an expanded clone; other rows omit it.

TRBD2,TRBJ2-7,TRBV28,.,CASSLSGRGSYEQYF,TGTGCCAGCAGTCTTAGCGGGAGAGGTTCTTACGAGCAGTACTTC
TRBD1,TRBJ2-7,TRBV5-4,.,CASSLGQGFYEQYF,TGTGCCAGCAGCTTAGGACAGGGGTTCTACGAGCAGTACTTC
.,TRBJ1-1,TRBV6-2/TRBV6-3,.,CASSYLPRTVYTEAFF,TGTGCCAGCAGTTACCTCCCACGCACTGTCTACACTGAAGCTTTCTTT
.,TRBJ2-1,TRBV11-2,.,CASSSTGYNEQFF,TGTGCCAGCAGCTCCACTGGTTACAATGAGCAGTTCTTC
.,TRBJ2-2,TRBV12-5,.,CASGLGRTGENTGELFF,TGTGCTAGTGGTTTGGGGCGGACGGGGGAGAACACCGGGGAGCTGTTTTTT
.,TRBJ1-1,TRBV30,.,CAWSGTHSPNTEAFF,TGTGCCTGGAGTGGAACACACAGCCCCAACACTGAAGCTTTCTTT
.,TRBJ2-1,TRBV9,once,CASSGAGSYNEQFF,TGTGCCAGCAGCGGAGCGGGTTCCTACAATGAGCAGTTCTTC
TRBD1,TRBJ1-2,TRBV5-1,.,CASRPTGDYGYTF,TGCGCCAGCAGACCGACAGGGGACTATGGCTACACCTTC
.,TRBJ2-3,TRBV7-3,.,CASSPKGASGSARDTQYF,TGTGCCAGCAGCCCCAAGGGGGCCAGCGGGAGTGCCAGGGATACGCAGTATTTT
TRBD2,TRBJ2-1,TRBV7-2,once,CASSPRSGRANNEQFF,TGTGCCAGCAGCCCTCGTAGCGGGAGGGCCAACAATGAGCAGTTCTTC
.,TRBJ2-1,TRBV7-3,.,CASSQGGLHEQFF,TGTGCCAGCAGCCAGGGAGGTCTCCATGAGCAGTTCTTC
.,TRBJ1-6,TRBV7-9,.,CASSLQEDSPLHF,TGTGCCAGCAGCTTACAGGAGGATTCACCCCTCCACTTT
TRBD1,TRBJ1-2,TRBV29-1,.,CSVAWGWTGSEGYTF,TGCAGCGTCGCCTGGGGTTGGACAGGGTCGGAAGGCTACACCTTC
.,TRBJ1-4,TRBV28,.,CASSSYGSLLGEKLFF,TGTGCCAGCAGTTCCTACGGGTCCTTACTCGGGGAAAAACTGTTTTTT
TRBD1,TRBJ1-2,TRBV18,.,CASSEGQAKSYGYTF,TGTGCCAGCTCCGAGGGACAGGCGAAAAGCTATGGCTACACCTTC
TRBD1,TRBJ1-2,TRBV4-1,.,CASSQEDREPFYGYTF,TGCGCCAGCAGCCAAGAAGACAGGGAACCTTTTTATGGCTACACCTTC
TRBD1,TRBJ1-3,TRBV13,.,CASSSVLGQGTEVSGNTIYF,TGTGCCAGCAGCTCCGTTTTGGGACAGGGGACGGAGGTGTCTGGAAACACCATATATTTT
.,TRBJ1-1,TRBV30,.,CAWRRNVNTEAFF,TGTGCCTGGAGGCGGAACGTGAACACTGAAGCTTTCTTT
.,TRBJ2-2,TRBV3-1/TRBV3-2,.,CASSQGRVGRTGELFF,TGTGCCAGCAGCCAAGGGAGAGTAGGCCGGACCGGGGAGCTGTTTTTT
.,TRBJ1-1,TRBV5-1,.,CASSLEPVNTEAFF,TGCGCCAGCAGCTTGGAACCAGTGAACACTGAAGCTTTCTTT
TRBD1,TRBJ1-1,TRBV5-6,.,CASSFQGASPNTAFF,TGTGCCAGCAGCTTTCAGGGGGCAAGTCCTAACACGGCTTTCTTT
.,TRBJ2-7,TRBV7-8,.,CASSLEDSSSYEQYF,TGTGCCAGCAGCTTAGAGGACAGTAGCTCCTACGAGCAGTACTTC
TRBD1,TRBJ1-6,TRBV30,.,CAWTGGVDWSSPLHF,TGTGCCTGGACAGGGGGCGTTGATTGGAGTTCACCCCTCCACTTT
TRBD2,TRBJ2-7,TRBV2,.,CASRGTLAVYEQYF,TGTGCCAGCAGGGGGACTCTAGCGGTCTACGAGCAGTACTTC
TRBD1,TRBJ2-5,TRBV7-9,.,CASSLVVTGGETQYF,TGTGCCAGCAGCTTAGTAGTTACAGGGGGAGAGACCCAGTACTTC
TRBD1,TRBJ2-7,TRBV7-2,once,CASSSLRTGGTPYEQYF,TGTGCCAGCAGCTCCCTAAGGACAGGGGGCACCCCCTACGAGCAGTACTTC
.,TRBJ2-6,TRBV5-4,.,CASSPRRDPLSGANVLTF,TGTGCCAGCAGCCCACGCCGGGATCCCCTCTCTGGGGCCAACGTCCTGACTTTC
TRBD2,TRBJ2-5,TRBV30,.,CAWRTSGRAKETQYF,TGTGCCTGGAGGACTAGCGGGAGGGCGAAAGAGACCCAGTACTTC
TRBD1,TRBJ1-6,TRBV5-4,many,CASSLGDRDSPLHF,TGTGCCAGCAGCTTAGGGGACAGGGATTCACCCCTCCACTTT
.,TRBJ1-5,TRBV6-5,.,CASSYLGEAGQPQHF,TGTGCCAGCAGTTACCTCGGGGAGGCAGGTCAGCCCCAGCATTTT
.,TRBJ2-7,TRBV28,.,CASTARNGALDEQYF,TGTGCCAGCACCGCGAGGAACGGAGCTCTGGACGAGCAGTACTTC
TRBD1,TRBJ1-5,TRBV6-6,.,CASRPDRGGSNQPQHF,TGTGCCAGCAGGCCGGACAGGGGAGGTAGCAATCAGCCCCAGCATTTT
TRBD2,TRBJ2-1,TRBV7-3,.,CASSSRLAGGEQFF,TGTGCCAGCAGCTCAAGACTAGCGGGTGGAGAGCAGTTCTTC
.,TRBJ1-2,TRBV18,.,CASSPGRANYGYTF,TGTGCCAGCTCACCGGGCAGGGCTAACTATGGCTACACCTTC
.,TRBJ1-1,TRBV10-3,.,CAISEGRVNTEAFF,TGTGCCATCAGTGAGGGGCGGGTGAACACTGAAGCTTTCTTT
.,TRBJ2-1,TRBV4-2,few,CASSQDLVAGANNEQFF,TGTGCCAGCAGCCAAGATCTAGTGGCGGGGGCCAACAATGAGCAGTTCTTC
.,TRBJ2-7,TRBV28,.,CASSPVSGSYEQYF,TGTGCCAGCAGCCCCGTCTCAGGGTCCTACGAGCAGTACTTC
.,TRBJ1-2,TRBV6-5,.,CASSYSSWRSYDYTF,TGTGCCAGCAGTTACTCATCCTGGCGGAGCTATGACTACACCTTC
.,TRBJ1-1,TRBV6-5,.,CASSYSRAVEAFF,TGTGCCAGCAGTTACTCTCGAGCGGTTGAAGCTTTCTTT
TRBD1,TRBJ1-5,TRBV6-2/TRBV6-3,.,CASRPGTGGMRQPQHF,TGTGCCAGCAGACCTGGGACAGGTGGGATGCGACAGCCCCAGCATTTT
.,TRBJ1-6,TRBV3-1/TRBV3-2,.,CASSQTGFGGKSPLHF,TGTGCCAGCAGCCAAACAGGGTTCGGGGGGAAATCACCCCTCCACTTT
.,TRBJ1-2,TRBV6-6,.,CASSPTGSSGYTF,TGTGCCAGCAGTCCTACAGGGTCGTCCGGCTACACCTTC
TRBD2,TRBJ2-2,TRBV6-5,once,CASSSLAVGAGELFF,TGTGCCAGCAGTTCACTAGCGGTAGGGGCCGGGGAGCTGTTTTTT
TRBD1,TRBJ2-2,TRBV9,few,CASSVVGSFRDSGIGELFF,TGTGCCAGCAGCGTAGTAGGATCTTTCCGGGACAGCGGTATCGGGGAGCTGTTTTTT
TRBD1,TRBJ2-1,TRBV2,.,CASRFSTGTGNSNEQFF,TGTGCCAGCAGATTTAGTACAGGGACAGGGAATTCGAATGAGCAGTTCTTC
TRBD1,TRBJ1-2,TRBV27,.,CASRATPGQFYGYTF,TGTGCCAGCAGGGCTACCCCGGGACAGTTCTATGGCTACACCTTC
.,TRBJ1-6,TRBV27,.,CASSLWAQGMTYNSPLHF,TGTGCCAGCAGTTTATGGGCCCAGGGAATGACCTATAATTCACCCCTCCACTTT
TRBD1,TRBJ1-4,TRBV7-3,.,CASSSDNRGNDEKLFF,TGTGCCAGCAGCTCCGATAACAGGGGGAACGATGAAAAACTGTTTTTT
.,TRBJ1-2,TRBV7-8,few,CASSLRLDFHSRGYTF,TGTGCCAGCAGTTTAAGGTTGGACTTTCATAGCCGTGGCTACACCTTC
TRBD2,TRBJ2-3,TRBV11-2,.,CASSLAALAGGTDTQYF,TGTGCCAGCAGCTTAGCCGCTCTAGCGGGGGGCACAGATACGCAGTATTTT
TRBD1,TRBJ1-1,TRBV5-1,.,CASRVSGQGNTEAFF,TGCGCCAGCAGGGTATCTGGACAGGGGAACACTGAAGCTTTCTTT
TRBD1,TRBJ2-7,TRBV11-2,once,CASSSGTGYSYEQYF,TGTGCCAGCAGCTCCGGGACAGGTTACTCCTACGAGCAGTACTTC
.,TRBJ2-6,TRBV6-4,once,CASSDKGDSGANVLTF,TGTGCCAGCAGTGACAAGGGAGACTCTGGGGCCAACGTCCTGACTTTC
TRBD1,TRBJ2-2,TRBV2,.,CASTGQGSGELFF,TGTGCCAGCACGGGACAGGGGTCGGGGGAGCTGTTTTTT